This T cell receptor (beta chain) was identified in a study of T cells expressing NK-cell markers. The length of the CDR3 is 14 residues. Looked up from germline, CDR1 is MNHEY and CDR2 is SVGAGI. TCRdb re-called the 5' RACE reads; one entry per CDR3 protein, DNA not given. The sample's table shows 4,500 to 7,000 distinct CDR3 sequences. The J gene is TRBJ2-1, the V gene TRBV6-5. Specimen: blood T cells: a sorted CD56 or NKG2C T cell subset, CD4+ or CD8+ T cells, or bulk PBMC T cells (not recorded which). This TCR came from a man between 18 and 35 years old in good health. CDR3 in amino acids: CASISGGASNEQFF.